Following are 20 T cell receptor beta chains from one sample sequenced in a study of T-cell memory formation after mild COVID-19. TCRdb re-derived calls from the 5' RACE reads in MiXCR, one entry per CDR3 protein. The top ten hold 27% of the sample, which has about 110,000 distinct CDR3 sequences, about an eighth seen once. The sample taken for sequencing was PBMCs or a T cell subset sorted from them (not recorded which). The source is an adult woman who had mild COVID-19 (a few samples of this study predate the infection). Cell type and time point are not known.

This clonotype was seen a few times. The V and J genes are TRBV7-9 and TRBJ2-1; D is perhaps TRBD1 or TRBD2 (5 bases each). CDR1 SEHNR and CDR2 FQNEAQ come from the germline V gene (reference sequence). Trimming cost V 0 bases and J 7 bases, with 10 bases left between them. The CDR3 extends over 14 amino acids. The CDR3 sequence is CASSLAGESNEQFF. CDR3 coding DNA: TGTGCCAGCAGCTTAGCGGGGGAGTCTAATGAGCAGTTCTTC.

This clonotype was counted a few times. The chain couples TRBV28 to TRBJ2-7, with D maybe TRBD2 (5 bases). V was cut by 5 bases and J by 7 bases, with 9 bases left in between. The CDR3 is made up of 11 amino acids. Germline V gene lookup returns CDR1 MDHEN and CDR2 SYDVKM. CDR3 coding DNA: TGTGCCAGCAGTCGTAGACTAGAGCAGTACTTC. It yields the protein CASSRRLEQYF.

V and J are TRBV27 and TRBJ2-3, with 9 bases fitting TRBD1. The ends lost 2 bases at V and 6 bases at J; junction bases unmatched: 15. The CDR3 is made up of 18 amino acids. Per the germline V gene, CDR1 is MNHEY and CDR2 is SMNVEV (reference sequence). The CDR3, as DNA: TGTGCCAGCAGTTTACTTACCCCGGGACAGGGTAATCAGGATACGCAGTATTTT. This translates into CASSLLTPGQGNQDTQYF.

This clonotype turned up a few times. The chain recombines TRBV5-5 with TRBJ1-4; D unclear. With 0 bases removed from V and 6 bases from J, the gap between germline ends came to 12 bases. CDR1 is SGHKS and CDR2 is YYEKEE in the germline V gene (reference sequence). The CDR3 contains 15 residues. The CDR3 sequence: CASSLGLLVDEKLFF. CDR3 DNA sequence: TGTGCCAGCAGCTTGGGATTGTTGGTTGATGAAAAACTGTTTTTT.

The chain has TRBV4-1 and TRBJ2-3; D remains unclear. The germline gives CDR1 MGHRA, CDR2 YSYEKL. Trimming removed 5 bases at V and 2 bases at J, with 11 bases between. The CDR3 is 14 residues long. DNA of the CDR3: TGCGCCAGCAGCGAAGGCACCATCACAGATACGCAGTATTTT. It encodes CASSEGTITDTQYF.

This clonotype has at least ten counts. The genes are TRBV12-3 or TRBV12-4 and TRBJ2-1; 11 nucleotides align to TRBD2. CDR3 size: 14 residues. V was pared by 5 bases and J by 8 bases, with 5 bases of the junction left unmatched. CDR3 nucleotides: TGTGCCAGCAGTCCTTTAGCGGGAGGGCATGAGCAGTTCTTC. This codes for CASSPLAGGHEQFF.

The rearrangement joins TRBV12-3 or TRBV12-4 to TRBJ2-7; tentatively, D is TRBD2 (6 bases). CDR3 length: 13 amino acids. V lost 0 bases to trimming and J lost 5 bases, with 8 bases between them. This chain's CDR3 is CASSLAGGHEQYF. CDR3 bases: TGTGCCAGCAGTTTAGCGGGGGGTCACGAGCAGTACTTC.

The sample holds many counts of this clonotype. The rearrangement joins TRBV4-1 to TRBJ2-7; no definite D call. Trimming took off 3 bases at V and 6 bases at J, with 15 bases between the two ends. CDR1 is MGHRA, CDR2 YSYEKL, per germline. This CDR3 is 14 amino acids long. CDR3 DNA sequence: TGCGCCAGCAGCCAGGCTATTACCAAGGGCGAGCAGTACTTC. This gives the protein CASSQAITKGEQYF.

This clonotype was detected a few times. CDR3 coding DNA: TGTGCCAGCAGCTTGGTTACCCCTCAAGAGACCCAGTACTTC. It translates to CASSLVTPQETQYF. The chain uses TRBV5-6 and TRBJ2-5; D gene unclear. The V gene's germline CDR1 is SGHDT and CDR2 YYEEEE. Trimming cost V 0 bases and J 2 bases, with 8 bases left between them. This CDR3 spans 14 amino acids.

This clonotype has ten or more counts. V usage is TRBV15 and J usage is TRBJ2-4; D remains ambiguous. CDR3 size: 14 residues. The germline V gene has CDR1 LNHNV and CDR2 YYDKDF (reference sequence). Trimming took 0 bases from V and 8 from J, leaving 11 bases between them. CDR3 sequence (DNA): TGTGCCACCAGCAGAGATCGAAATCTGGACATTCAGTACTTC. Translating gives CATSRDRNLDIQYF.

The chain combines TRBV5-1 with TRBJ2-5; D assignment may be TRBD1 or TRBD2 (5 bases each). Germline loops: CDR1 SGHRS, CDR2 YFSETQ. The V end lost 3 bases, the J end lost 4 bases, and 16 bases lay between the germline ends. The CDR3 spans 15 residues. The CDR3 nucleotides read TGCGCCAGCAGCTCGCCGGGGCCGGTGCTAGAGACCCAGTACTTC. Residues: CASSSPGPVLETQYF.

The table lists this clonotype with a few counts. V gene TRBV30 combines with J gene TRBJ2-7, with D uncertain. Per the germline V gene, CDR1 is GTSNPN and CDR2 is SVGIG (reference sequence). The CDR3 spans 13 residues. Trimming pared 0 bases from V and 1 base from J, leaving 7 bases between. The CDR3 nucleotides are TGTGCCTGGAGTGTCAGCCTTTCCTACGAGCAGTACTTC. This gives the protein CAWSVSLSYEQYF.

The chain is built from TRBV20-1 and TRBJ2-3, with a tentative D call TRBD2 (5 bases). The CDR3 length is 13 residues. Trimming took off 0 bases at V and 2 bases at J, with 6 bases between the two ends. CDR1 DFQATT and CDR2 SNEGSKA come from the germline V gene (reference sequence). The CDR3 DNA reads as TGCAGTGCTAGAGACGGGAACACAGATACGCAGTATTTT. This encodes CSARDGNTDTQYF.

The chain joins TRBV6-5 to TRBJ1-1; D might be TRBD1 (6 bases). This CDR3 contains 14 residues. The germline V gene has CDR1 MNHEY and CDR2 SVGAGI. V dropped 1 base and J dropped 3 bases, with 9 bases sitting between them. CDR3 in amino acids: CASSYLGADTEAFF. Here the CDR3 DNA reads TGTGCCAGCAGTTACTTGGGGGCAGACACTGAAGCTTTCTTT.

CDR3: CASLDPEVGAEDEKLFF. The CDR3 nucleotides read TGTGCCAGCCTCGATCCGGAGGTGGGAGCGGAGGATGAAAAACTGTTTTTT. The J gene is TRBJ1-4, the V gene TRBV27; D remains ambiguous. Germline-derived CDR1 and CDR2 are MNHEY and SMNVEV (reference sequence). This CDR3 is built from 17 residues. V lost 8 bases to trimming and J lost 6 bases, with 25 bases between them.

This clonotype was recorded at least ten times. V is TRBV2 and J is TRBJ2-1; 7 bases line up with TRBD2. V dropped 9 bases and J dropped 5; count of bases not matched to a gene: 4. Germline CDR1 is SNHLY and CDR2 is FYNNEI. The CDR3 has 12 residues. The CDR3 sequence is CASRAGDNEQFF. The CDR3 DNA follows: TGTGCCAGTCGCGCGGGGGACAATGAGCAGTTCTTC.

This clonotype was found a few times. The chain combines TRBV11-2 with TRBJ2-5, with no clear D. Trimming cost V 1 base and J 1 base, with 10 bases left between them. The length of the CDR3 is 15 residues. The germline V gene has CDR1 SGHAT and CDR2 FQNNGV. CDR3 amino acids: CASSLGRRVQETQYF. The CDR3 coding sequence is TGTGCCAGCAGCTTAGGTAGACGGGTCCAAGAGACCCAGTACTTC. Together with reference TRBV11-2 and TRBJ2-5, the CDR3 gives the full variable domain: EAGVAQSPRYKIIEKRQSVAFWCNPISGHATLYWYQQILGQGPKLLIQFQNNGVVDDSQLPKDRFSAERLKGVDSTLKIQPAKLEDSAVYLCASSLGRRVQETQYFGPGTRLLVL.

This clonotype was recorded at least ten times. This chain uses TRBV6-2 or TRBV6-3 with TRBJ2-1, with D maybe TRBD1 (5 bases). The V gene lost 2 bases and the J gene lost 4 bases, with 12 bases spanning the gap. Germline-derived CDR1 and CDR2 are MNHEY and SVGEGT. The CDR3 sequence is 15 residues long. CDR3 loop: CASSYQGSGYNEQFF. CDR3 bases: TGTGCCAGCAGTTACCAGGGTTCCGGGTACAATGAGCAGTTCTTC.

V usage is TRBV6-4 and J usage is TRBJ2-5, with 11 nucleotides matching TRBD2. Germline V CDR1 and CDR2: MRHNA, SNTAGT. V lost 6 bases, J lost 1 base, and 4 bases stayed unmatched. The CDR3 has 15 amino acids. This chain's CDR3 is CASSEGTSGQETQYF. The CDR3, as DNA: TGTGCCAGCAGCGAGGGGACTAGCGGCCAAGAGACCCAGTACTTC.

The chain uses TRBV19 and TRBJ2-1; 9 bases map to TRBD2. Trimming cost V 3 bases and J 7 bases; bases outside gene matches: 13. Germline lookup yields CDR1 LNHDA and CDR2 SQIVND (reference sequence). The CDR3 covers 17 residues. CDR3 protein: CASSIPSSGKVANEQFF. The CDR3, as DNA: TGTGCCAGTAGTATCCCCTCTAGCGGGAAGGTGGCGAATGAGCAGTTCTTC.